This T cell receptor beta chain is from a study of PD-L1 blockade in urothelial cancer. Study context: Male sex and bladder-origin urothelial cancer were recorded for about 90% of the 29 patients. As for prior chemotherapy regimens, patients had received 0 to 3.

Sample time point: pretreatment peripheral blood. Only in-frame clones appear in the TCRdb table, and some are missing; sequencing was by immunoSEQ multiplex PCR. This sample has tens of thousands of clones, with around 83% found just once. The sequencing used PBMCs, collected around atezolizumab (anti-PD-L1) treatment. The clonotype originates from a woman aged 70-85 years with urothelial cancer.

CDR3 sequence: CASSRGTGELFF. In DNA form, the CDR3 reads TGTGCCAGCAGTAGAGGAACCGGGGAGCTGTTTTTT. This sequence joins TRBV6-5 and TRBJ2-2; D remains unclear. CDR3 length: 12 residues. Germline values: CDR1 MNHEY, CDR2 SVGAGI. V was cut by 5 bases and J by 5 bases, with 6 bases left in between.